Described below is a single T cell receptor beta chain sequence and its context. What it recognizes is unknown. This sample stems from a study of cytomegalovirus exposure and HLA in healthy donors. Findings and caveats of the study: A later analysis reported that several of the most significant clusters appeared to be linked to common viral pathogens, among them Epstein-Barr virus.

Researchers ran the PCR with 60 Vbeta and 13 Jbeta primers. Sequencing used immunoSEQ multiplex PCR; TCRdb keeps in-frame clones, though not all of them. The sample includes 70,000 to 75,000 clones. The sequenced material came from PBMCs. This clonotype was sampled from a female donor in good health and CMV-seropositive.

DNA for the CDR3: TGTGCCAGCACCTCGGGGCTAGCGGGAGACGAGCAGTACTTC. Translation gives CASTSGLAGDEQYF. This chain links TRBV7-9 with TRBJ2-7; 10 nucleotides line up with TRBD2. CDR3 size: 14 residues. CDR1 and CDR2 from the germline V gene are SEHNR and FQNEAQ (reference sequence). J was trimmed by 5 bases and V by 7 bases; bases with no gene match: 8.